Below are 5 T cell receptor beta chains sequenced from a single sample in a study of T-cell memory formation after mild COVID-19. MiXCR was run by TCRdb on the 5' RACE reads, yielding one entry per CDR3 protein. This table has about 150,000 distinct CDR3 sequences, around 13% appearing once. The sequenced sample was PBMCs or a T cell subset sorted from them (not recorded which). The receptors shown here come from a man between 18 and 35 years old who had mild COVID-19 (a few samples of this study predate the infection). Cell type and time point are not known.

This rearrangement joins TRBV11-2 to TRBJ1-2; D unresolved. Germline assignment: CDR1 SGHAT and CDR2 FQNNGV. CDR3 length equals 13 residues. The V gene lost 1 base and the J gene lost 2 bases, with 5 bases spanning the gap. CDR3 residues: CASSLAMNYGYTF. CDR3 nucleotide sequence: TGTGCCAGCAGCTTAGCTATGAACTATGGCTACACCTTC.

The CDR3 coding sequence is TGTGCCAGCAGCTTGGATAAGGGAAATCAGCCCCAGCATTTT. Encoded protein: CASSLDKGNQPQHF. V gene TRBV7-2 combines with J gene TRBJ1-5; D gene ambiguous. Between the trimmed V and J ends, which lost 3 bases and 4 bases, there was a span of 10 bases. The CDR3 consists of 14 residues. Germline V lookup: CDR1 SGHTA, CDR2 FQGNSA.

This clonotype came up a few times. The rearrangement uses TRBV4-3 and TRBJ2-3, with D unclear. CDR1 LGHNA and CDR2 YSLEER come from the germline V gene. Trimming removed 1 base at V and 2 bases at J, with 13 bases between. The CDR3 is made up of 16 amino acids. The CDR3 bases are TGCGCCAGCAGCCAAGCCCGGTTTGGGCCCACAGATACGCAGTATTTT. It yields the protein CASSQARFGPTDTQYF.

This clonotype was found a few times. CDR3 protein: CASSLVGADQPQHF. The CDR3 DNA sequence: TGTGCCAGCAGCCTCGTAGGGGCGGATCAGCCCCAGCATTTT. This rearrangement joins TRBV3-1 to TRBJ1-5, with a weak D call TRBD1 (5 bases). Trimming pared 4 bases from V and 5 bases from J, leaving 12 bases between. Germline V gene lookup returns CDR1 LGHDT and CDR2 YNNKEL (reference sequence). The CDR3 sequence is 14 residues long.

The chain links TRBV7-9 to TRBJ2-6; the D gene is possibly TRBD2 (7 bases). This CDR3 contains 16 residues. CDR1 SEHNR and CDR2 FQNEAQ come from the germline V gene (reference sequence). V dropped 5 bases and J dropped 2 bases, with 13 bases sitting between them. CDR3 sequence reads: CASSPRGGAGANVLTF. CDR3 sequence (DNA): TGTGCCAGCAGCCCCCGCGGGGGCGCTGGGGCCAACGTCCTGACTTTC.